A selection of T cell receptor beta chains follows, all from one sample in a study of cytomegalovirus exposure and HLA in healthy donors. Clones were read by immunoSEQ multiplex PCR, and TCRdb kept only the in-frame ones, dropping some. The table lists about 190,000 clones, roughly 77% of them singletons. Sequenced: PBMCs. The receptors come from a man aged 40-49 years in good health and CMV-seropositive. CDR3s include the opening cysteine and the closing phenylalanine or tryptophan. D genes are given only for firm matches. The listing skips clone size in some rows; elsewhere it reads once, few, many or a size class.

j_gene,d_gene,v_gene,abundance,CDR3aa,CDR3nt
TRBJ1-5,TRBD1,TRBV28,NA,CASSLSGTGGRQPQHF,TGTGCCAGCAGTTTATCCGGAACAGGGGGCCGACAGCCCCAGCATTTT
TRBJ2-5,TRBD2,TRBV5-1,NA,CASSLNPTSLLRQSETQYF,TGCGCCAGCAGCTTGAATCCGACTAGCCTTTTACGGCAATCGGAGACCCAGTACTTC
TRBJ1-2,TRBD1,TRBV30,NA,CAWSGGQGAGGYTF,TGTGCCTGGAGTGGGGGACAGGGGGCTGGCGGCTACACCTTC
TRBJ2-5,NA,TRBV29-1,NA,CSTGAVEETQYF,TGCAGCACTGGGGCAGTGGAGGAGACCCAGTACTTC
TRBJ1-1,NA,TRBV10-2,NA,CASASGEGNTEAFF,TGCGCCAGCGCGTCGGGGGAGGGGAACACTGAAGCTTTCTTT
TRBJ2-7,TRBD1,TRBV14,NA,CASSQAMAGGREQYF,TGTGCCAGCAGCCAAGCCATGGCAGGGGGCCGAGAGCAGTACTTC
TRBJ2-7,TRBD2,TRBV11-2,NA,CASSPPGTSGAREYF,TGTGCCAGCAGCCCTCCCGGGACTAGCGGGGCTCGGGAGTACTTC
TRBJ2-7,TRBD2,TRBV14,NA,CASSPPGLAHIHEQYF,TGTGCCAGCAGCCCCCCGGGACTAGCTCATATTCACGAGCAGTACTTC
TRBJ2-5,NA,TRBV7-9,NA,CASSLGPAEQETQYF,TGTGCCAGCAGCTTAGGCCCAGCGGAACAAGAGACCCAGTACTTC
TRBJ2-7,NA,TRBV29-1,NA,CSVVGSEEQYF,TGCAGCGTTGTAGGCAGCGAGGAGCAGTACTTC
TRBJ2-7,TRBD2,TRBV6-1,NA,CASSVLLAGAYEQYF,TGTGCCAGCAGTGTTTTGCTAGCGGGGGCCTACGAGCAGTACTTC
TRBJ2-2,TRBD2,TRBV5-5,few,CASSLVWLAGTGELFF,TGTGCCAGCAGCTTGGTGTGGCTAGCGGGCACCGGGGAGCTGTTTTTT
TRBJ2-7,TRBD2,TRBV6-5,NA,CASSYGAGAYEQYF,TGTGCCAGCAGTTACGGGGCGGGAGCCTACGAGCAGTACTTC
TRBJ2-5,NA,TRBV18,NA,CASSRNPGAQGETQYF,TGTGCCAGCTCACGGAACCCAGGGGCCCAGGGGGAGACCCAGTACTTC
TRBJ2-1,TRBD1,TRBV18,NA,CASSVRDRGGEQFF,TGTGCCAGCTCAGTCCGGGACAGGGGTGGTGAGCAGTTCTTC
TRBJ1-5,NA,TRBV30,NA,CAWRAGGWGQPQHF,TGTGCCTGGAGGGCGGGGGGTTGGGGTCAGCCCCAGCATTTT
TRBJ2-7,NA,TRBV9,NA,CASSVGRAGDEQYF,TGTGCCAGCAGCGTAGGAAGGGCCGGGGACGAGCAGTACTTC
TRBJ1-5,NA,TRBV7-9,once,CASSLGLNWGPFSNQPQHF,TGTGCCAGCAGCTTAGGGTTGAATTGGGGGCCTTTTAGCAATCAGCCCCAGCATTTT
TRBJ1-1,NA,TRBV6-5,NA,CASSYSARGNTEAFF,TGTGCCAGCAGTTACTCAGCCAGGGGGAACACTGAAGCTTTCTTT
TRBJ2-6,NA,TRBV7-6,NA,CASSLERVSRSGANVLTF,TGTGCCAGCAGCTTAGAGCGTGTCAGCCGCTCTGGGGCCAACGTCCTGACTTTC
TRBJ1-4,TRBD1,TRBV10-2,NA,CASSEPQGGFEKLFF,TGCGCCAGCAGTGAGCCCCAGGGGGGTTTTGAAAAACTGTTTTTT
TRBJ2-5,TRBD2,TRBV5-1,NA,CASRSASGGYETQYF,TGCGCCAGCAGATCAGCTAGCGGGGGGTACGAGACCCAGTACTTC
TRBJ1-1,NA,TRBV28,few,CASSLGLAAFF,TGTGCCAGCAGTTTAGGTCTGGCAGCTTTCTTT
TRBJ2-5,NA,TRBV7-2,NA,CASSLAPLETQYF,TGTGCCAGCAGCTTGGCCCCCTTGGAGACCCAGTACTTC
TRBJ1-6,TRBD1,TRBV27,NA,CASSSDRAGSPLHF,TGTGCCAGCAGTTCCGACAGGGCTGGCTCACCCCTCCACTTT
TRBJ2-7,NA,TRBV5-6,NA,CASSFPGRYEQYF,TGTGCCAGCAGCTTCCCAGGGAGGTACGAGCAGTACTTC
TRBJ1-4,NA,TRBV15,NA,CATSPGGVATNEKLFF,TGTGCCACCAGCCCTGGGGGGGTGGCGACTAATGAAAAACTGTTTTTT
TRBJ1-3,NA,TRBV7-6,NA,CASSFGGFGNTIYF,TGTGCCAGCAGCTTCGGGGGATTCGGAAACACCATATATTTT
TRBJ2-1,NA,TRBV21-1,NA,CASSKSGGSGRTRGEQFF,TGTGCCAGCAGCAAATCGGGAGGTAGCGGGAGAACCCGAGGTGAGCAGTTCTTC
TRBJ1-6,NA,TRBV6-6,NA,CASSSTANSPLHF,TGTGCCAGCAGCTCGACAGCGAATTCACCCCTCCACTTT
TRBJ2-1,TRBD1,TRBV19,NA,CASSIATGSKGEQFF,TGTGCCAGTAGTATTGCGACAGGGTCCAAAGGGGAGCAGTTCTTC
TRBJ2-3,NA,TRBV6-6,once,CASSLLASSTDTQYF,TGTGCCAGCAGTTTACTAGCTTCTAGCACAGATACGCAGTATTTT
TRBJ2-1,TRBD1,TRBV28,NA,CASSRDRGGSYNEQFF,TGTGCCAGTAGTAGGGACAGGGGAGGGTCCTACAATGAGCAGTTCTTC
TRBJ2-4,NA,TRBV4-2,NA,CASSQEGGQGVAKNIQYF,TGTGCCAGCAGCCAAGAAGGGGGTCAGGGAGTAGCCAAAAACATTCAGTACTTC
TRBJ2-3,NA,TRBV2,NA,CASSEAPDHGRDTQYF,TGTGCCAGCAGTGAAGCCCCGGACCATGGGAGAGATACGCAGTATTTT
TRBJ1-2,NA,TRBV7-2,few,CASSPNPGLWGYTF,TGTGCCAGCAGCCCCAACCCAGGGTTGTGGGGCTACACCTTC
TRBJ2-3,NA,TRBV7-2,NA,CATTGSSTDTQYF,TGTGCCACCACGGGGTCCAGCACAGATACGCAGTATTTT
TRBJ1-4,TRBD1,TRBV19,NA,CASSTNQGAHEKLFF,TGTGCCAGTAGTACGAACCAGGGGGCTCATGAAAAACTGTTTTTT
TRBJ2-5,NA,TRBV9,few,CASSPRPQETQYF,TGTGCCAGCAGCCCGAGGCCCCAAGAGACCCAGTACTTC
TRBJ2-7,NA,TRBV7-8,NA,CASSLERAGEQYF,TGTGCCAGCAGCTTAGAACGTGCGGGCGAGCAGTACTTC
TRBJ1-3,NA,TRBV2,NA,CASRESGLGNTIYF,TGTGCCAGCAGGGAATCGGGACTTGGAAACACCATATATTTT
TRBJ1-1,NA,TRBV10-3,NA,CAIRDSGGDTEAFF,TGTGCCATCAGGGACAGTGGGGGAGACACTGAAGCTTTCTTT
TRBJ2-5,NA,TRBV7-9,NA,CASSPQYQETQYF,TGTGCCAGCAGCCCCCAGTACCAAGAGACCCAGTACTTC
TRBJ2-7,TRBD2,TRBV10-3,NA,CAISDGASGRVYEQYF,TGTGCCATCAGTGATGGGGCTAGCGGGAGGGTATACGAGCAGTACTTC
TRBJ1-5,TRBD1,TRBV7-2,NA,CASSKGQGDQPQHF,TGTGCCAGCAGCAAGGGACAGGGGGATCAGCCCCAGCATTTT
TRBJ1-5,TRBD1,TRBV4-1,once,CASSQEPGQGNQPQHF,TGCGCCAGCAGCCAAGAGCCAGGACAGGGGAATCAGCCCCAGCATTTT
TRBJ2-5,TRBD2,TRBV5-1,NA,CASSGLAGSETQYF,TGCGCCAGCAGTGGCCTAGCGGGGAGTGAGACCCAGTACTTC
TRBJ2-3,TRBD2,TRBV9,NA,CASSVATSVSTDTQYF,TGTGCCAGCAGCGTGGCGACTAGCGTGAGCACAGATACGCAGTATTTT
TRBJ1-2,NA,TRBV6-1,few,CASSAGESGYTF,TGTGCCAGCAGCGCAGGGGAAAGTGGCTACACCTTC
TRBJ2-7,TRBD2,TRBV6-1,NA,CASRVGIGGGYEQYF,TGTGCCAGCAGGGTCGGTATCGGGGGGGGGTACGAGCAGTACTTC